A selection of T cell receptor beta chains follows, all from one sample in a study of identical twins. TCRdb redid the calling of the 5' RACE reads with MiXCR, one entry per CDR3 protein. The sample includes some 590,000 distinct CDR3 sequences, 9.6% of them seen just once. This sample also appeared in a second study, on yellow fever vaccine responses in identical twins.

What was sequenced was PBMCs. The source is a woman younger than 30 in good health. Each CDR3 is given without its conserved first and last residue. The D gene is left open where the match is weak.

NA TRBV6-4 ASSDGSGTDTQY
TRBD2 TRBV5-1 ASSPRLAGIRGTDTQY
TRBD1 TRBV20-1 SARGPGQGVNEQF
NA TRBV6-2/TRBV6-3 ASSYFAGSRIQY
NA TRBV7-9 ASSFSRRGTNEKLF
NA TRBV10-3 AISIRETGELF
NA TRBV7-2 ASSLDNRDFEQY
TRBD1 TRBV15 ATSRLTGVSGANVLT
TRBD2 TRBV12-3/TRBV12-4 ASSSAASGRGGELF
NA TRBV6-1 ASNTRQGTDTQY
NA TRBV5-1 ASSTRENTEAF
NA TRBV24-1 ATSIQDERVLRSSYEQY
TRBD1 TRBV6-1 ASKQGAPGTQY
TRBD1 TRBV12-3/TRBV12-4 ASSWGKTGGMVTGELF
NA TRBV24-1 ATSDPHQPQH
NA TRBV7-9 ASSLEAGAGANVLT
NA TRBV11-3 ASSNKSGSYEQY
TRBD2 TRBV7-8 ASSIKSAAGTFAGELF
NA TRBV6-2/TRBV6-3 ASQRQGTDTQY
NA TRBV5-6 ASSLLGQGVTDTQY
TRBD2 TRBV7-9 ASSRSGNPYNEQF
NA TRBV2 ASMRLVLYQETQY
NA TRBV19 ASSIAGYQETQY